This TCR beta chain was documented in a study of regulatory T cells in long-lasting Graves disease. Germline V CDR1 and CDR2: MNHNS, SASEGT. The CDR3 is made up of 15 amino acids. Unmatched junction bases numbered 11, after V lost 8 bases and J lost 2 bases. This sample's time point: newly diagnosed GD, antithyroid drugs for less than 3 months. PBMC RNA served as the TCR library source. Libraries of TCR beta came from iRepertoire HTBI primers plus Arm-PCR of CDR3 regions. Each CDR3 protein is one row after TCRdb ran MiXCR on the multiplex PCR reads. The sample lists under 700,000 distinct CDR3 sequences; roughly 15% were seen once. This clonotype was found many times. This sample also belongs to another study, concerning T cells in Graves' hyperthyroidism and ophthalmopathy. This second report adds: The model forecast ophthalmopathy, anticipating it by a median roughly 6.3 months before onset.

This sequence joins TRBV6-1 and TRBJ2-5, with 7 bases lining up with TRBD2. This specimen was peripheral blood mononuclear cells (PBMCs), taken at new diagnosis, from a patient treated with antithyroid drugs. This sequence originates from a middle-aged woman with Graves disease. CDR3 sequence reads: CASRTRTSTQETQYF. In DNA form, the CDR3 reads TGTGCCAGCCGGACTAGAACCTCAACACAAGAGACCCAGTACTTC.